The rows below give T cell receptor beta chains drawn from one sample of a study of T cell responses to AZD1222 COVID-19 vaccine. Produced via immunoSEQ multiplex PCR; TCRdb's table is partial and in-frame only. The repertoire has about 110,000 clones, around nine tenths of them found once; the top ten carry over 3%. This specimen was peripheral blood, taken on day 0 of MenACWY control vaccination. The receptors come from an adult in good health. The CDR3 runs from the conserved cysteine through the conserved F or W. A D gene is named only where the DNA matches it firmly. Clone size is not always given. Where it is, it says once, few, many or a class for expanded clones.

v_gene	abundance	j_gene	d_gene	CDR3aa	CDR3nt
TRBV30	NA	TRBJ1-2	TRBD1	CAWNFLHRGTYGYTF	TGTGCCTGGAATTTTCTCCACAGGGGAACCTATGGCTACACCTTC
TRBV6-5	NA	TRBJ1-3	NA	CASSYSGSSGNTIYF	TGTGCCAGCAGTTACTCGGGGAGCTCTGGAAACACCATATATTTT
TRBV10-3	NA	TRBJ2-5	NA	CAISESQRGAPETQYF	TGTGCCATCAGTGAGTCGCAACGGGGGGCCCCAGAGACCCAGTACTTC
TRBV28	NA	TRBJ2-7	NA	CASTIGTSYEQYF	TGTGCCAGCACTATAGGAACCTCCTACGAGCAGTACTTC
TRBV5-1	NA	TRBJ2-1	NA	CASSSVLSEQFF	TGCGCCAGCAGCTCTGTACTGTCCGAGCAGTTCTTC
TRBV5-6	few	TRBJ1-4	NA	CASSFVTVATNEKLFF	TGTGCCAGCAGCTTTGTGACAGTCGCAACTAATGAAAAACTGTTTTTT
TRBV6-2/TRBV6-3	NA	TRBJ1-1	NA	CASSSSWGTEAFF	TGTGCCAGCAGTTCATCTTGGGGCACTGAAGCTTTCTTT
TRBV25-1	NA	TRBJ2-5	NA	CASIANTSETQYF	TGTGCCAGCATAGCGAATACGTCGGAGACCCAGTACTTC
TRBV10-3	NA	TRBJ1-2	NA	CAISADGENGYTF	TGTGCCATCAGTGCGGACGGAGAGAATGGCTACACCTTC
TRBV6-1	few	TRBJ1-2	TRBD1	CASSEGGTVYYGYTF	TGTGCCAGCAGTGAAGGCGGGACAGTCTACTATGGCTACACCTTC
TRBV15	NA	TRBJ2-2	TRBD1	CATAGTANTGELFF	TGTGCCACCGCCGGGACAGCGAACACCGGGGAGCTGTTTTTT
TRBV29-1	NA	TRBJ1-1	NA	CSVEAYQNTEAFF	TGCAGCGTTGAGGCATATCAGAACACTGAAGCTTTCTTT
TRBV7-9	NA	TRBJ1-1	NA	CASSLTWSTEAFF	TGTGCCAGCAGCTTAACGTGGTCAACTGAAGCTTTCTTT
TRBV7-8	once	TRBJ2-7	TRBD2	CASSRRGAYEQYF	TGTGCCAGCAGCCGGCGGGGGGCCTACGAGCAGTACTTC
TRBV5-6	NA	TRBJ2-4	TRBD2	CASSLIRRGGAGNIQYF	TGTGCCAGCAGCCTCATCCGTCGCGGGGGGGCGGGAAACATTCAGTACTTC
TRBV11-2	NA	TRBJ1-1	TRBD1	CASSVPGQASVAFF	TGTGCCAGCAGCGTACCGGGACAGGCAAGTGTAGCTTTCTTT
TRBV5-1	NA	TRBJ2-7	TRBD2	CASSNPSGVSYEQYF	TGCGCCAGCAGCAACCCTAGCGGGGTTTCCTACGAGCAGTACTTC
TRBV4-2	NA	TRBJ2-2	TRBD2	CASSLGLAGNTGELFF	TGTGCCAGCAGCTTGGGACTAGCAGGCAACACCGGGGAGCTGTTTTTT
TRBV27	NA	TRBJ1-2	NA	CASSFGTNYGYTF	TGTGCCAGCAGTTTTGGTACTAACTATGGCTACACCTTC
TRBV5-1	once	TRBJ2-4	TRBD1	CASSPGQGTNIQYF	TGCGCCAGCAGCCCGGGACAGGGGACGAACATTCAGTACTTC
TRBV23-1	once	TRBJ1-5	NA	CASRAGGASYPGQPQHF	TGCGCCAGCAGGGCTGGAGGGGCATCATATCCCGGTCAGCCCCAGCATTTT
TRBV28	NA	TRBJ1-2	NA	CASSLSGTSGNYGYTF	TGTGCCAGCAGTTTATCGGGGACGAGTGGTAACTATGGCTACACCTTC
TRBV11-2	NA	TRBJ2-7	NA	CASSFGGQGKYEQYF	TGTGCCAGCAGCTTTGGGGGGCAGGGAAAATACGAGCAGTACTTC
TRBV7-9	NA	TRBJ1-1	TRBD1	CASSLVGTGGLRLNTEAFF	TGTGCCAGCAGCTTAGTCGGCACAGGGGGCTTAAGGTTGAACACTGAAGCTTTCTTT
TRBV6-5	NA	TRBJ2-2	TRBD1	CASKQGNDGELFF	TGTGCCAGCAAACAGGGGAACGACGGGGAGCTGTTTTTT
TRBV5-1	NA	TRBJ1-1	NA	CASSLAREMNTEAFF	TGCGCCAGCAGCTTGGCCAGGGAAATGAACACTGAAGCTTTCTTT
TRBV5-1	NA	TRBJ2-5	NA	CASSETGLRETQYF	TGCGCCAGCAGCGAAACGGGACTTCGAGAGACCCAGTACTTC
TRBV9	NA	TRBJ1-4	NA	CASSPQPSATNEKLFF	TGTGCCAGCAGCCCCCAACCCAGTGCAACTAATGAAAAACTGTTTTTT
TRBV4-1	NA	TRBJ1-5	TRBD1	CASSQGQGAGNQPQHF	TGCGCCAGCAGCCAGGGCCAGGGGGCAGGCAATCAGCCCCAGCATTTT
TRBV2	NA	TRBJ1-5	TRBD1	CASSDQTGEWPQHF	TGTGCCAGCAGTGATCAGACAGGGGAATGGCCCCAGCATTTT
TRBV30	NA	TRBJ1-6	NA	CAWSVGQYFGSPLHF	TGTGCCTGGAGTGTCGGACAGTATTTCGGTTCACCCCTCCACTTT
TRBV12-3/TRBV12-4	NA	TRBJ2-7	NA	CASSPRTVESF	TGTGCCAGCAGCCCGAGGACGGTCGAATCCTTC
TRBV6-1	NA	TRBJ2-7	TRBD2	CASSEDLVGRGSLEQYF	TGTGCCAGCAGTGAGGACCTAGTTGGGAGGGGATCCTTGGAGCAGTACTTC
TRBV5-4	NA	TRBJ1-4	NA	CASSLGGQGSEKLFF	TGTGCCAGCAGCTTGGGTGGGCAGGGTAGTGAAAAACTGTTTTTT
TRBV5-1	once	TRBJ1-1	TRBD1	CASSFSETGRTEAFF	TGCGCCAGCAGCTTCAGCGAGACAGGGAGGACTGAAGCTTTCTTT
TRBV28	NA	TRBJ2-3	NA	CASSKGSPSTDTQYF	TGTGCCAGCAGTAAGGGATCCCCTAGCACAGATACGCAGTATTTT
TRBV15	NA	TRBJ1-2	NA	CATSRRPGNYGYTF	TGTGCCACCAGCAGGAGACCAGGGAACTATGGCTACACCTTC
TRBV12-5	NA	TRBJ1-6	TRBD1	CASGLEGTGTPLHF	TGTGCTAGTGGTTTGGAGGGGACAGGGACTCCCCTCCACTTT
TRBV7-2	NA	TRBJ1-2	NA	CASSLTELVYGYTF	TGTGCCAGCAGCTTAACCGAGCTGGTCTATGGCTACACCTTC
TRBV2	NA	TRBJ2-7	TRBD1	CASSEGQILYEQYF	TGTGCCAGCAGTGAGGGACAGATCCTCTACGAGCAGTACTTC
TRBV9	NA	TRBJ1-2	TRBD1	CASSPGEGAPPAGYTF	TGTGCCAGCAGCCCGGGTGAGGGGGCGCCTCCGGCTGGCTACACCTTC
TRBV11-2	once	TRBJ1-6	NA	CASSPGGMNSPLHF	TGTGCCAGCAGTCCCGGGGGGATGAATTCACCCCTCCACTTT
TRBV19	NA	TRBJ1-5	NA	CASSSTLQGAGNQPQHF	TGTGCCAGTAGCTCCACCCTACAGGGAGCAGGCAATCAGCCCCAGCATTTT
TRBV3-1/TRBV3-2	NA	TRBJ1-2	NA	CASSQDYSQYGYTF	TGTGCCAGCAGCCAAGATTACAGCCAATATGGCTACACCTTC